A selection of T cell receptor beta chains follows, all from one sample in a study of technical replicates of blood from several donors. The method was immunoSEQ multiplex PCR; TCRdb's version includes in-frame clones alone and lacks a portion of them. The sample has under 85,000 clones, about 92% seen once; the top ten hold about 0.41%. The specimen sequenced was T cells isolated from PBMCs. These TCRs come from a human donor in good health. Both conserved end residues are part of each CDR3. A D gene is named only where the DNA matches it firmly. Clone size is not always given. Where it is, it says once, few, many or a class for expanded clones.

TRBJ1-1	.	TRBV13	.	TGTGCCAGCAGTTCTGGAGACGGCGTTGAAGCTTTCTTT	CASSSGDGVEAFF
TRBJ2-3	.	TRBV5-1	.	TGCGCCAGCAGCTTGTGGGGCGACACAGATACGCAGTATTTT	CASSLWGDTDTQYF
TRBJ2-2	.	TRBV30	.	TGTGCCTGGAGGGGCAGTTTTAGCACCGGGGAGCTGTTTTTT	CAWRGSFSTGELFF
TRBJ2-3	TRBD2	TRBV2	.	TGTGCCAGCAGGAGACAGGGAAGTACTAGCGGGAGGGCAGATACGCAGTATTTT	CASRRQGSTSGRADTQYF
TRBJ2-1	TRBD1	TRBV13	.	TGTGCCAGCAGCTCCACAGGGGACAGTTCCTACAATGAGCAGTTCTTC	CASSSTGDSSYNEQFF
TRBJ2-3	.	TRBV27	.	TGTGCCAGCAGTTTCCGGGTCCTAGATACGCAGTATTTT	CASSFRVLDTQYF
TRBJ1-2	TRBD1	TRBV29-1	.	TGCAGCGTTGAACAGGGGGCTCATGGCTACACCTTC	CSVEQGAHGYTF
TRBJ2-5	.	TRBV21-1	.	TGTGCCAGCAGCAAAGCCCCAGGTAGTAAAGAGACCCAGTACTTC	CASSKAPGSKETQYF
TRBJ1-1	.	TRBV20-1	.	TGCAGTGCTAGACCAGGGGAAGCTTTCTTT	CSARPGEAFF
TRBJ2-7	.	TRBV2	.	TGTGCCACCCTGACTAGGAACGAGCAGTACTTC	CATLTRNEQYF
TRBJ1-5	TRBD1	TRBV28	.	TGTGCCAGCACCACCGGGACAGGGAACATCAAGCCCCAGCATTTT	CASTTGTGNIKPQHF
TRBJ1-1	.	TRBV6-5	.	TGTGCCAGCAGCTATAGGGAGGGAACCACTGAAGCTTTCTTT	CASSYREGTTEAFF
TRBJ1-2	.	TRBV6-5	.	TGTGCCAGCACCGGGGGGGGCTATGGCTACACCTTC	CASTGGGYGYTF
TRBJ2-3	TRBD2	TRBV25-1	.	TGTGCCAGCAGTGAATTCGGTCTAGCGGGGACAGATACGCAGTATTTT	CASSEFGLAGTDTQYF
TRBJ1-2	.	TRBV7-2	.	TGTGCCAGCAGCTTACTTCCGGAGGGTACTGGCTACACCTTC	CASSLLPEGTGYTF
TRBJ1-5	.	TRBV2	.	TGTGCCAGCAGTGGACACACGTCCTATAGCAATCAGCCCCAGCATTTT	CASSGHTSYSNQPQHF
TRBJ1-1	.	TRBV27	.	TGTGCCAGCAGTTTAGGGCTGGACACTGAAGCTTTCTTT	CASSLGLDTEAFF
TRBJ2-7	.	TRBV11-2	.	TGTGCCAGCAGCTTACGGGGGAACGAGCAGTACTTC	CASSLRGNEQYF
TRBJ2-7	TRBD1	TRBV6-1	.	TGTGCCAGCAGCGGGACAGGGATGCTCGAGCAGTACTTC	CASSGTGMLEQYF
TRBJ1-1	.	TRBV11-2	.	TGTGCCAGCAGCTTCGGACAAGAAGCTTTCTTT	CASSFGQEAFF
TRBJ2-7	.	TRBV7-9	.	TGTGCCAGCAGCTTATTAGGGTTCACCGGGGGTTCCTACGAGCAGTACTTC	CASSLLGFTGGSYEQYF
TRBJ2-1	.	TRBV9	.	TGTGCCAGCAGCGTGTCAGCGAATGAGCAGTTCTTC	CASSVSANEQFF
TRBJ2-1	.	TRBV13	.	TGTGCCAGCAGCCCGAGTGGGAGGAATGAGCAGTTCTTC	CASSPSGRNEQFF
TRBJ1-1	TRBD1	TRBV19	.	TGTGCCAGTAGTATCGAGGGACAGGGGTTGCGGAACACTGAAGCTTTCTTT	CASSIEGQGLRNTEAFF
TRBJ2-1	TRBD2	TRBV7-2	.	TGTGCCAGCAGCGGACTAGTTAACAATGAGCAGTTCTTC	CASSGLVNNEQFF
TRBJ2-5	.	TRBV7-9	once	TGTGCCAGCAGCGCGCCTAGCGTCTCGCCCGGAGAGACCCAGTACTTC	CASSAPSVSPGETQYF
TRBJ2-6	.	TRBV28	once	TGTGCCAGCAGTTTGGCTAGTATGTCTGGGGCCAACGTCCTGACTTTC	CASSLASMSGANVLTF
TRBJ2-2	.	TRBV4-1	.	TGCGCCAGCAGCCCACGAGGCAGCTCGAACACCGGGGAGCTGTTTTTT	CASSPRGSSNTGELFF
TRBJ2-3	TRBD2	TRBV11-3	once	TGTGCCAGCAGCTTAGATTCCAGCGGGAGAGGGATGGAGACAGATACGCAGTATTTT	CASSLDSSGRGMETDTQYF
TRBJ2-2	TRBD1	TRBV4-2	.	TGTGCCAGCAGCCAATCCTCACAGGGGCCCGGGGAGCTGTTTTTT	CASSQSSQGPGELFF
TRBJ2-7	TRBD2	TRBV10-3	.	TGTGCCATCAGTGAGTCCGGGACTAGCGTCGACGACTATTCCTACGAGCAGTACTTC	CAISESGTSVDDYSYEQYF
TRBJ2-7	TRBD1	TRBV4-1	.	TGCGCCAGCAGCCAACAACAGGGGGCTTACGAGCAGTACTTC	CASSQQQGAYEQYF
TRBJ1-1	.	TRBV10-3	.	TGTGCCATCAGGGGGGCCAACACTGAAGCTTTCTTT	CAIRGANTEAFF
TRBJ2-7	.	TRBV28	.	TGTGCCAGCAGCGTCGACAAGATGGATTACGAGCAGTACTTC	CASSVDKMDYEQYF
TRBJ1-2	TRBD1	TRBV30	.	TGTGCCGCCGGGACAGGGGGTCCTGGCTACACCTTC	CAAGTGGPGYTF
TRBJ2-2	TRBD1	TRBV2	.	TGTGCCAGCCGGACAGGGGCGAACACCGGGGAGCTGTTTTTT	CASRTGANTGELFF
TRBJ2-2	.	TRBV19	.	TGTGCCAGTAGTATAGACGGGGCCGGGGAGCTGTTTTTT	CASSIDGAGELFF
TRBJ1-5	.	TRBV15	.	TGTGCCACCAGCAGGATAGGAGTTCAGCCCCAGCATTTT	CATSRIGVQPQHF
TRBJ1-1	TRBD1	TRBV6-1	.	TGTGCCAGCAGTGGGGACAGGGCGGAAGCTTTCTTT	CASSGDRAEAFF
TRBJ2-5	TRBD2	TRBV28	.	TGTGCCAGCGGGGGACTAGCGGGGGCAATGGAGACCCAGTACTTC	CASGGLAGAMETQYF
TRBJ1-2	.	TRBV6-1	.	TGTGCCAGCAGTAGGGACCTGCGGGAGGGCTACACCTTC	CASSRDLREGYTF
TRBJ2-5	.	TRBV7-3	.	TGTGCCAGCAGCTTAATTGGACAGCAAGAGACCCAGTACTTC	CASSLIGQQETQYF
TRBJ1-1	.	TRBV25-1	.	TGTGCCAGCAGTGAAGAAGGGGGAGCCGGGACTGAAGCTTTCTTT	CASSEEGGAGTEAFF
TRBJ1-4	.	TRBV19	.	TGTGCCAGTAGTAATCCTGCAACTAATGAAAAACTGTTTTTT	CASSNPATNEKLFF
TRBJ1-1	.	TRBV20-1	.	TGCAGTGCTTCTAAGGACTTAGAAGCTTTCTTT	CSASKDLEAFF
TRBJ1-5	.	TRBV13	.	TGTGCCAGCAGCTTGGAGAATCAGCCCCAGCATTTT	CASSLENQPQHF
TRBJ2-7	TRBD2	TRBV6-9	.	TGTGCCAGCAGTTATTCGCTCCCTAGCGGGAGGAGCGACGAGCAGTACTTC	CASSYSLPSGRSDEQYF